The 2 T cell receptor beta chains listed next were all sequenced from one sample in a study of T cell clones after liver transplantation. This table comes from immunoSEQ multiplex PCR, and its TCRdb copy is limited to in-frame clones, with some not included. The sample shows 93,000 or so clones, around 80% of them seen only once. The source was CD4+ T cells from blood, collected approximately 43 months after liver transplant. The receptors come from a human patient who received a liver transplant. Some T cells may originate from the graft donor.

Worth noting for this clone: Other DNA sequences of this sample code for an identical CDR3. The gene calls are TRBV4-2 and TRBJ1-2; no definite D call. The CDR3 length is 14 residues. The germline gives CDR1 LGHNA, CDR2 YNFKEQ. Between the trimmed V and J ends, which lost 0 bases and 1 base, there was a span of 6 bases. The CDR3 DNA follows: TGTGCCAGCAGCCAAGAGGGCGGTAACTATGGCTACACCTTC. Translating gives CASSQEGGNYGYTF.

V and J are TRBV18 and TRBJ2-1; D is perhaps TRBD2 (6 bases). Per the germline V gene, CDR1 is KGHSH and CDR2 is LQKENI. This CDR3 has 15 residues. V shed 6 bases and J shed 3 bases, with 15 bases lying between them. This chain's CDR3 is CASSLPGLDYNEQFF. The CDR3, as DNA: TGTGCCAGCTCGCTCCCGGGACTGGACTACAATGAGCAGTTCTTC. Supplemented by reference TRBV18 and TRBJ2-1, the full variable domain reads NAGVMQNPRHLVRRRGQEARLRCSPMKGHSHVYWYRQLPEEGLKFMVYLQKENIIDESGMPKERFSAEFPKEGPSILRIQQVVRGDSAAYFCASSLPGLDYNEQFFGPGTRLTVL.